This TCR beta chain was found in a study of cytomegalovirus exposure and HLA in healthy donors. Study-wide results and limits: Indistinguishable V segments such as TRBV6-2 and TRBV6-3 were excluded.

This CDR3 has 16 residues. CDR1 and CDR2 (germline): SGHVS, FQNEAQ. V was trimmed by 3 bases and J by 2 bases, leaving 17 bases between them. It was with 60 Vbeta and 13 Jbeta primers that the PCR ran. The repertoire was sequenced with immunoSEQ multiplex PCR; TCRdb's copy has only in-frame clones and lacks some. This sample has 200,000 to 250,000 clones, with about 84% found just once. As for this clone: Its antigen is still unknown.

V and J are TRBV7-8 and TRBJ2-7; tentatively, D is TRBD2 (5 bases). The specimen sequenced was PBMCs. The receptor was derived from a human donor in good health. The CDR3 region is CASSLGWRRGPYEQYF. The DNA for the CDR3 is TGTGCCAGCAGCTTGGGTTGGCGTCGCGGGCCCTACGAGCAGTACTTC.